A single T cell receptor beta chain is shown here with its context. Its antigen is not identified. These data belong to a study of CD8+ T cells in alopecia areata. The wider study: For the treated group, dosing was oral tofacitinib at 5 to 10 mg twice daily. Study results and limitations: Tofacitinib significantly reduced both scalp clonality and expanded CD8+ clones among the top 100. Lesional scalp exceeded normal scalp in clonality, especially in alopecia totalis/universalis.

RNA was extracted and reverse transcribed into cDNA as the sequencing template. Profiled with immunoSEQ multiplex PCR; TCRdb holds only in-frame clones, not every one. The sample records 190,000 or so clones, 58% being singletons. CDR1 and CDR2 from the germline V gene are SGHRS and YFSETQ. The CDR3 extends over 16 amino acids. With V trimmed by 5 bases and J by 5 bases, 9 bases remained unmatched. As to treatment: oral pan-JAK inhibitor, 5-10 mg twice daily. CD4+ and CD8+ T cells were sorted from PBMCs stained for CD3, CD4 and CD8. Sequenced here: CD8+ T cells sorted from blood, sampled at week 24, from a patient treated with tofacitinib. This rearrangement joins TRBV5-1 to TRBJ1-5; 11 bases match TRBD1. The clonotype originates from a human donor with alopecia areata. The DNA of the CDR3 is TGCGCCAGCAGTTTGAGCGGGGGACAGGGGGATCAGCCCCAGCATTTT. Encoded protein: CASSLSGGQGDQPQHF.